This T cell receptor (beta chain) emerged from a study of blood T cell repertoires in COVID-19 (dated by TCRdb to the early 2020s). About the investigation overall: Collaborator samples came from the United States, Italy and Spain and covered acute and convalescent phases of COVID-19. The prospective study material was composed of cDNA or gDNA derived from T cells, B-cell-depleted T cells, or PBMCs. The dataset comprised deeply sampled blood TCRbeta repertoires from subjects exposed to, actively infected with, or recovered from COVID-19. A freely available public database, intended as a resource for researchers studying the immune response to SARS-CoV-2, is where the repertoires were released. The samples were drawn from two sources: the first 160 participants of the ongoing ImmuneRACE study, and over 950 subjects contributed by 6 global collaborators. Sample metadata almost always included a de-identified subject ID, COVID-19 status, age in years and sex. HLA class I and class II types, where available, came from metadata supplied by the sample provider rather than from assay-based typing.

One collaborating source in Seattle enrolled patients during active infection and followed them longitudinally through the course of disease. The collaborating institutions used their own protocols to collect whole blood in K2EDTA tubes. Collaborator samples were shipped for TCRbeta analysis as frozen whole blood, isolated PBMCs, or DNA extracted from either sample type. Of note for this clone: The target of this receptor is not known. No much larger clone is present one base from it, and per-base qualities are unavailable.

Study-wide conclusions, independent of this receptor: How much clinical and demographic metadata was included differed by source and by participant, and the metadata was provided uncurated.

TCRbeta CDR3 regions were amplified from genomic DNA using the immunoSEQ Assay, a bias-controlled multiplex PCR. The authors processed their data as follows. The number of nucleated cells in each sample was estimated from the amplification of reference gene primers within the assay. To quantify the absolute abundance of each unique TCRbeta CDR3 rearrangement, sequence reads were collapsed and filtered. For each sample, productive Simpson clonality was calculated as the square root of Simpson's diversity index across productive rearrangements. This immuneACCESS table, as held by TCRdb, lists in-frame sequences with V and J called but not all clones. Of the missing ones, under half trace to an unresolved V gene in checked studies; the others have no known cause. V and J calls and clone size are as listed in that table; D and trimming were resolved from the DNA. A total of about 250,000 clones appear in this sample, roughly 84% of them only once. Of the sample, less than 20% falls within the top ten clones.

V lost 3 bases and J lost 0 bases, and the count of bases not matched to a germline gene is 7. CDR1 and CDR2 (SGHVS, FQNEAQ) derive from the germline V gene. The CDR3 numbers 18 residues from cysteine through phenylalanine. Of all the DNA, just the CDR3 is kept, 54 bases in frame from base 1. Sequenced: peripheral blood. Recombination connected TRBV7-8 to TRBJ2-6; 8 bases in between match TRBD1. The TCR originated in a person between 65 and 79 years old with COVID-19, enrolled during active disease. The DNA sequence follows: TGTGCCAGCAGCTTTTTCCGACAGGGGAGCTCTGGGGCCAACGTCCTGACTTTC. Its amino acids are CASSFFRQGSSGANVLTF.